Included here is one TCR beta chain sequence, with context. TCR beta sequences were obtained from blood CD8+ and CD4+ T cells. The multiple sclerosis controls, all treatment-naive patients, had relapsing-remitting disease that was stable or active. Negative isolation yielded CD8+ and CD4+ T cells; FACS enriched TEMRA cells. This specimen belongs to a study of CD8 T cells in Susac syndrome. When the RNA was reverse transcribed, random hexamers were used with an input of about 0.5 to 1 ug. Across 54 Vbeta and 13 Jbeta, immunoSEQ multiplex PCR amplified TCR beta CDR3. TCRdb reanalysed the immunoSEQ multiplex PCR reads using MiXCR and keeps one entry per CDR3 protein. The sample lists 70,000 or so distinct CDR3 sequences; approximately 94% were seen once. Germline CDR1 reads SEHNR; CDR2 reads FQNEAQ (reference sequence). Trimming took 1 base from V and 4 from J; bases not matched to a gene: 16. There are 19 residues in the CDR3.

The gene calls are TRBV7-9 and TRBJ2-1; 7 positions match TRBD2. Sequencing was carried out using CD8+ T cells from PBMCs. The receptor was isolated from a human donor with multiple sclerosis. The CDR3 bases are TGTGCCAGCAGCTTAGTCAGTAGCGGGCCGGACCCGGGATACAATGAGCAGTTCTTC. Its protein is CASSLVSSGPDPGYNEQFF.